This entry lists 31 T cell receptor beta chains sequenced from one sample in a study of blood T cell repertoires in COVID-19. Here immunoSEQ multiplex PCR was the method, and the copy in TCRdb shows in-frame clones only, minus some. The table lists 150,000 to 200,000 clones, around 89% of them singletons. Source material: peripheral blood. The receptors were sampled from a man aged 60 to 69 with acute or convalescent COVID-19.

The rearrangement uses TRBV6-5 and TRBJ2-3, with D uncertain. Trimming stripped 1 base from V and 3 bases from J, with 8 bases between. The CDR3 is made up of 14 amino acids. Germline V CDR1 and CDR2: MNHEY, SVGAGI. The DNA of the CDR3 is TGTGCCAGCAGTTACTTGTTGGAGACAGATACGCAGTATTTT. Its protein is CASSYLLETDTQYF.

The rearrangement joins TRBV3-1 (or the pseudogene TRBV3-2) to TRBJ1-1; D is undetermined. Germline lookup yields CDR1 LGHDT and CDR2 YNNKEL (reference sequence). The CDR3 consists of 14 residues. V lost 0 bases and J lost 1, with 6 bases in between. The CDR3 here is CASSQDTGNTEAFF. The CDR3 DNA sequence: TGTGCCAGCAGCCAAGATACTGGGAACACTGAAGCTTTCTTT.

The DNA for the CDR3 is TGCGCCAGCAGCCAAGTGCATGGCAGGTTCTCCTACGAGCAGTACTTC. Its protein product is CASSQVHGRFSYEQYF. V usage is TRBV4-3 and J usage is TRBJ2-7; D is unresolved. The CDR3 has 16 amino acids. Trimming shortened V by 1 base and J by 0 bases, and 13 bases separated the two germline ends. From germline, CDR1 is LGHNA and CDR2 YSLEER.

This chain uses TRBV5-5 with TRBJ1-3; D is possibly TRBD1 (6 bases). This CDR3 region has 16 residues. V lost 4 bases and J 4 bases, leaving 18 bases between the germline ends. The germline gives CDR1 SGHKS, CDR2 YYEKEE (reference sequence). The DNA for the CDR3 is TGTGCCAGCAGCCCGGGGACACCTCTTTGGGGAAACACCATATATTTT. Translated: CASSPGTPLWGNTIYF. Using reference TRBV5-5 and TRBJ1-3 for the parts outside the CDR3, the full variable domain is DAGVTQSPTHLIKTRGQQVTLRCSPISGHKSVSWYQQVLGQGPQFIFQYYEKEERGRGNFPDRFSARQFPNYSSELNVNALLLGDSALYLCASSPGTPLWGNTIYFGEGSWLTVV.

This clone was detected a few times. J is TRBJ1-4 and V is TRBV20-1, with a possible D match to TRBD1 (5 bases). The germline V and J ends were trimmed by 4 bases and 7 bases, with 7 bases remaining between them. The length of the CDR3 is 11 residues. From germline, CDR1 is DFQATT and CDR2 SNEGSKA (reference sequence). The CDR3 region has the DNA TGCAGTGCTAAGGGGATTGAAAAACTGTTTTTT. Its translation: CSAKGIEKLFF.

On this clone: Different DNA sequences within this sample yield the same CDR3. This chain uses TRBV27 with TRBJ2-2, with 9 bases lining up with TRBD1. Per the germline V gene, CDR1 is MNHEY and CDR2 is SMNVEV (reference sequence). With V trimmed by 6 bases and J by 2 bases, 4 bases remained unmatched. The CDR3 is 15 amino acids. The CDR3 bases are TGTGCCAGCAGGCCGACAGGGGGAAACACCGGGGAGCTGTTTTTT. It yields the protein CASRPTGGNTGELFF.

This chain connects TRBV29-1 to TRBJ1-1; maybe TRBD1 (5 bases). Germline CDR1 is SQVTM and CDR2 is ANQGSEA. CDR3 length: 11 residues. Trimming left V 5 bases short and J 4 bases short, with 8 bases between. DNA for the CDR3: TGCAGCGTTCCAGACAGCACTGAAGCTTTCTTT. Translated: CSVPDSTEAFF.

V usage is TRBV7-3 and J usage is TRBJ2-5; D is ambiguous. The CDR3 is 14 residues long. V lost 5 bases to trimming and J lost 4 bases, with 14 bases between them. CDR1 is SGHTA, CDR2 FQGTGA, per germline. The CDR3 bases are TGTGCCAGCAGCCCCTCGTATGGGCGAGAGACCCAGTACTTC. It specifies CASSPSYGRETQYF.

The V and J genes are TRBV10-1 and TRBJ2-5; TRBD1 might be the D (6 bases). V was cut by 6 bases and J by 1 base, with 12 bases left in between. The CDR3 loop spans 14 amino acids. In germline, CDR1 is WNHNN, CDR2 SYGVQD (reference sequence). The CDR3 DNA reads TGCGCCAGCAGCCCAACAGGGTCCCAAGAGACCCAGTACTTC. Its translation: CASSPTGSQETQYF.

The chain combines TRBV7-3 with TRBJ2-1; 7 bases align to TRBD2. This CDR3 is 13 amino acids long. In germline, CDR1 is SGHTA, CDR2 FQGTGA. J lost 9 bases, V lost 1 base, and 3 bases had no gene match. The CDR3 loop is CASSLMSGGEQFF. For the CDR3, the DNA is TGTGCCAGCAGCTTAATGTCGGGGGGTGAGCAGTTCTTC.

The V call is TRBV27, the J call TRBJ2-1; 14 bases align to TRBD2. The V gene's germline CDR1 is MNHEY and CDR2 SMNVEV (reference sequence). Trimming removed 3 bases from V and 8 bases from J; junction bases left unmatched: 9. This CDR3 has 17 residues. CDR3 sequence (DNA): TGTGCCAGCAGTTTCGCTCCGGGACTAGCGGGAGACCATGAGCAGTTCTTC. It translates to CASSFAPGLAGDHEQFF.

This sequence joins TRBV5-5 and TRBJ2-3, with a weak D call TRBD1 (5 bases). Germline CDR1 reads SGHKS; CDR2 reads YYEKEE (reference sequence). V lost 5 bases and J 1 base, leaving 11 bases between the germline ends. The CDR3 is 14 residues long. CDR3 loop: CASSRPQGTDTQYF. CDR3 sequence (DNA): TGTGCCAGCAGTCGGCCACAGGGCACAGATACGCAGTATTTT.

V and J are TRBV28 and TRBJ2-2; 10 positions agree with TRBD1. The CDR3 loop spans 16 amino acids. Germline assignment: CDR1 MDHEN and CDR2 SYDVKM. V gave up 7 bases and J gave up 3 bases; unmatched junction bases: 8. CDR3 residues: CASTDRQGADTGELFF. The CDR3, as DNA: TGTGCCAGCACCGATCGACAGGGGGCGGACACCGGGGAGCTGTTTTTT.

This clone occurred once. This chain connects TRBV6-5 to TRBJ1-1; possible D gene TRBD1, 6 bases. The germline V gene encodes CDR1 MNHEY and CDR2 SVGAGI. The V end lost 6 bases, the J end lost 7 bases, and 12 bases lay between the germline ends. The CDR3 extends over 12 amino acids. Written as DNA, the CDR3 is TGTGCCAGCAGGGGGGGGGCGGGTGAAGCTTTCTTT. It translates to CASRGGAGEAFF.

This clone was seen once. The J gene is TRBJ2-2, the V gene TRBV3-1 (or the pseudogene TRBV3-2); tentative D call: TRBD2 (5 bases). Germline V CDR1 and CDR2: LGHDT, YNNKEL (reference sequence). V gave up 3 bases and J gave up 5 bases, with 10 bases separating them. The CDR3 has 14 amino acids. This CDR3 reads CASSHRTETGELFF. The DNA of the CDR3 is TGTGCCAGCAGCCACCGGACTGAGACCGGGGAGCTGTTTTTT.

The gene calls are TRBV9 and TRBJ2-3; weak D call: TRBD1 (5 bases). Germline loops: CDR1 SGDLS, CDR2 YYNGEE. The V and J ends lost 4 bases and 2 bases respectively, with 14 bases between them. The CDR3 totals 15 residues. This CDR3 reads CASSTRQFFTDTQYF. In DNA, the CDR3 is TGTGCCAGCAGCACCCGACAGTTTTTCACAGATACGCAGTATTTT.

J is TRBJ2-3 and V is TRBV6-2 or TRBV6-3; TRBD2 agrees at 14 bases. V was clipped by 5 bases and J by 3 bases; unmatched bases: 7. CDR1 is MNHEY and CDR2 is SVGEGT in the germline V gene. This CDR3 region has 17 residues. In DNA form, the CDR3 reads TGTGCCAGCAGTCTGGGACTAGCGGGAGAGGGTACAGATACGCAGTATTTT. Translated, it gives CASSLGLAGEGTDTQYF.

The chain links TRBV5-5 to TRBJ1-1, with TRBD1 matching over 7 bases. After removal of 5 bases from V and 0 bases from J, the junction contained 4 bases not matched to a gene. This CDR3 comprises 14 residues. The germline gives CDR1 SGHKS, CDR2 YYEKEE (reference sequence). CDR3 region: CASRRGQVNTEAFF. CDR3 sequence (DNA): TGTGCCAGCAGGCGAGGACAGGTGAACACTGAAGCTTTCTTT.

This clone was seen just once. The chain combines TRBV24-1 with TRBJ1-2; the match to TRBD1 covers 11 bases. This CDR3 region has 15 residues. V shed 3 bases, J shed 7 bases, and the junction held 6 bases outside the gene matches. Germline V lookup: CDR1 KGHDR, CDR2 SFDVKD. CDR3 coding DNA: TGTGCCACCAGTGATCGGGGGACAGGGGGTTTTGGCTACACCTTC. This codes for CATSDRGTGGFGYTF.

This CDR3 is CASSMYGGEGYTF. The CDR3 region has the DNA TGTGCCAGTAGTATGTATGGGGGCGAGGGCTACACCTTC. This chain uses TRBV19 with TRBJ1-2; D is possibly TRBD1 (6 bases). The CDR3 runs 13 residues. Per the germline V gene, CDR1 is LNHDA and CDR2 is SQIVND (reference sequence). The germline V and J ends were trimmed by 3 bases and 8 bases, with 13 bases remaining between them.

Notes on this clone: Other nucleotide sequences from this sample produce the same CDR3. The V call is TRBV10-3, the J call TRBJ1-2, with 9 bases aligning to TRBD1. The CDR3 sequence is 12 residues long. Germline assignment: CDR1 ENHRY and CDR2 SYGVKD. The junction had 0 bases not matched to a gene; V was cut back by 4 bases and J by 6 bases. The CDR3 DNA sequence: TGTGCCATCAGTGGGACAGGGGATGGCTACACCTTC. It codes for CAISGTGDGYTF.

V usage is TRBV29-1 and J usage is TRBJ2-7; the match to TRBD1 covers 9 bases. Looked up from germline, CDR1 is SQVTM and CDR2 is ANQGSEA. The CDR3 length is 17 residues. V dropped 6 bases and J dropped 1; count of bases not matched to a gene: 16. DNA for the CDR3: TGCAGCGTCCTCGGACAGGGGCAGGGGGTTAGGTCCTACGAGCAGTACTTC. It yields the protein CSVLGQGQGVRSYEQYF.

This clone was seen a few times. The chain combines TRBV15 with TRBJ2-1; 13 nucleotides line up with TRBD2. Germline CDR1 reads LNHNV; CDR2 reads YYDKDF (reference sequence). This CDR3 is 17 amino acids long. J was trimmed by 5 bases and V by 2 bases; bases with no gene match: 6. The CDR3 bases are TGTGCCACCAGCAGACCCGAAGGACTAGCGGGGGACAATGAGCAGTTCTTC. Translated: CATSRPEGLAGDNEQFF. Filled out from reference TRBV15 and TRBJ2-1, the complete variable domain reads DAMVIQNPRYQVTQFGKPVTLSCSQTLNHNVMYWYQQKSSQAPKLLFHYYDKDFNNEADTPDNFQSRRPNTSFCFLDIRSPGLGDTAMYLCATSRPEGLAGDNEQFFGPGTRLTVL.

This chain uses TRBV27 with TRBJ1-2; D is ambiguous. Per the germline V gene, CDR1 is MNHEY and CDR2 is SMNVEV (reference sequence). The CDR3 runs to 14 residues. Trimming pared 6 bases from V and 0 bases from J, leaving 11 bases between. The CDR3 loop is CASSPIAANYGYTF. Here the CDR3 DNA reads TGTGCCAGCAGCCCAATTGCGGCTAACTATGGCTACACCTTC.

This rearrangement joins TRBV6-6 to TRBJ1-4, with TRBD1 matching over 9 bases. J lost 7 bases, V lost 6 bases, and 6 bases had no gene match. Germline V gene sequence: CDR1 MNHNY, CDR2 SVGAGI (reference sequence). The CDR3 covers 14 residues. Written as DNA, the CDR3 is TGTGCCAGCAGAACGGGACAGGGCTCTGAAAAACTGTTTTTT. Its protein product is CASRTGQGSEKLFF.

The V and J genes are TRBV29-1 and TRBJ1-2, with D unresolved. Deletions cut 0 bases from V and 2 bases from J, with 10 bases between. The CDR3 length is 14 residues. Germline lookup yields CDR1 SQVTM and CDR2 ANQGSEA. The CDR3 bases are TGCAGCGTTGAAGATCGTTCCGTCAACTATGGCTACACCTTC. The encoded protein is CSVEDRSVNYGYTF.

This clone has a single count. The CDR3 sequence: CASSLEGGSQPQHF. For the CDR3, the DNA is TGTGCCAGCAGCTTAGAAGGGGGCAGTCAGCCCCAGCATTTT. The chain employs TRBV7-9 and TRBJ1-5, with TRBD1 matching 7 bases. J was trimmed by 6 bases and V by 1 base; bases with no gene match: 3. This CDR3 has 14 amino acids. Germline lookup yields CDR1 SEHNR and CDR2 FQNEAQ (reference sequence).

This sequence joins TRBV27 and TRBJ1-5; TRBD1 agrees at 7 bases. The junction had 9 bases not matched to a gene; V was cut back by 4 bases and J by 6 bases. This CDR3 has 15 residues. The V gene's germline CDR1 is MNHEY and CDR2 SMNVEV (reference sequence). In DNA form, the CDR3 reads TGTGCCAGCAGTTCCCGGGGGACAGAGGCTCAGCCCCAGCATTTT. Protein: CASSSRGTEAQPQHF.

The CDR3 loop reads CASSLAGGARDTEAFF. CDR3 nucleotide sequence: TGCGCCAGCAGCTTGGCCGGGGGGGCCAGGGACACTGAAGCTTTCTTT. V and J are TRBV5-1 and TRBJ1-1; D might be TRBD1 (6 bases). Germline lookup yields CDR1 SGHRS and CDR2 YFSETQ. V was cut by 0 bases and J by 3 bases, with 15 bases left in between. The CDR3 is made up of 16 amino acids.

This chain uses TRBV20-1 with TRBJ1-5; tentatively, D is TRBD1 (6 bases). The CDR3 totals 14 residues. Germline-derived CDR1 and CDR2 are DFQATT and SNEGSKA (reference sequence). The ends were cut back, 3 bases at V and 2 bases at J, with 11 bases in the middle. The CDR3 nucleotides are TGCAGTGCTAGTAGGAACAGGGGCAATCAGCCCCAGCATTTT. Translated, it gives CSASRNRGNQPQHF.

The rearrangement joins TRBV2 to TRBJ1-2; a possible D gene is TRBD1 (6 bases). Germline V gene lookup returns CDR1 SNHLY and CDR2 FYNNEI. The CDR3 loop spans 12 amino acids. V lost 6 bases and J 8 bases, leaving 13 bases between the germline ends. The CDR3 here is CASSRTARGYTF. In DNA, the CDR3 is TGTGCCAGCAGCCGGACAGCCCGCGGCTACACCTTC.